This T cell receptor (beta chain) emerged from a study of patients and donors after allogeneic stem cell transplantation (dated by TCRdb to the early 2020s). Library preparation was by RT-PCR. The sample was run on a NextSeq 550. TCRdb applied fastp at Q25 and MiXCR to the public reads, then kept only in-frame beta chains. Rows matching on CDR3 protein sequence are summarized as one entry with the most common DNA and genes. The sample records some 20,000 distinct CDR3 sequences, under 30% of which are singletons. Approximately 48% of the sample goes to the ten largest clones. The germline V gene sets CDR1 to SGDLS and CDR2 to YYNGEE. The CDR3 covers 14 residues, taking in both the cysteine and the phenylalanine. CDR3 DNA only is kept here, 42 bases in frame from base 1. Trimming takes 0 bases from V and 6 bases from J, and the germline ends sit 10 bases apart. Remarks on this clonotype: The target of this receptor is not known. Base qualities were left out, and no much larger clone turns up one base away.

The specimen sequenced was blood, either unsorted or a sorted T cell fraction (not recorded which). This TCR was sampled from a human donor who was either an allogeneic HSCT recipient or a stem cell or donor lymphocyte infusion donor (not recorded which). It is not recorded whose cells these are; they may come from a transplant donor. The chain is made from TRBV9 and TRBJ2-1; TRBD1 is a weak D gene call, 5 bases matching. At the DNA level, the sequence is TGTGCCAGCAGCGTAGGGGGCTCCCTCAATGAGCAGTTCTTC. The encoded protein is CASSVGGSLNEQFF. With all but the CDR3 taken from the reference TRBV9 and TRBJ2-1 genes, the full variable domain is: DSGVTQTPKHLITATGQRVTLRCSPRSGDLSVYWYQQSLDQGLQFLIQYYNGEERAKGNILERFSAQQFPDLHSELNLSSLELGDSALYFCASSVGGSLNEQFFGPGTRLTVL.